The 6 T cell receptor beta chains below come from one sample, sequenced in a study of PD-1 blockade in classical Hodgkin lymphoma (TCRdb year 2020). The sample's time point, from its label and the paper: cycle 4 day 1 (C4D1), after 5 to 7 weeks of nivolumab. Every trial patient had relapsed following autologous stem cell transplantation, and prior brentuximab vedotin exposure was what differed among cohorts A, B and C. The library was obtained by the immunoSEQ multiplex PCR assay. Imported from immuneACCESS, the table was reduced by TCRdb to in-frame sequences with V and J called. These copies leave out some clones; in studies compared against another copy, an unresolved V gene accounts for under half, and the cause of the remainder is not known. This sample lists about 24,000 clones; over 60% were detected once. Clones ranked in the top ten supply roughly 19% of the sample. The material was peripheral blood mononuclear cells (PBMCs), obtained before the fourth cycle of nivolumab. The receptors originated from a human donor with classical Hodgkin lymphoma.

The V call is TRBV19, the J call TRBJ2-3, with TRBD2 identical over 7 bases. The germline V gene encodes CDR1 LNHDA and CDR2 SQIVND (reference sequence). V dropped 6 bases and J dropped 2; count of bases not matched to a gene: 11. The CDR3 is made up of 16 amino acids. The CDR3 DNA is TGTGCCAGTAGCCCCGCTAGCGGAGTTTACACAGATACGCAGTATTTT. Its translation: CASSPASGVYTDTQYF.

This clone was detected once. The CDR3 bases are TGTGCCTGGACCGAAGAGGGGTACCCCGGAAAGGGCTACACCTTC. Translation gives CAWTEEGYPGKGYTF. The rearrangement links TRBV30 to TRBJ1-2; TRBD1 might be the D (5 bases). This CDR3 is 15 amino acids long. Germline V lookup: CDR1 GTSNPN, CDR2 SVGIG (reference sequence). Between the trimmed V and J ends, which lost 4 bases and 8 bases, there was a span of 23 bases.

The sample holds a few counts of this clone. The chain joins TRBV2 to TRBJ2-3; D not certain. The CDR3 sequence is 12 residues long. V lost 10 bases to trimming and J lost 3 bases, with 11 bases between them. Germline V gene data show CDR1 as SNHLY and CDR2 as FYNNEI. CDR3 loop: CAKWWGTDTQYF. Written as DNA, the CDR3 is TGTGCCAAGTGGTGGGGAACAGATACGCAGTATTTT.

The V call is TRBV5-4, the J call TRBJ2-3, with D unclear. V gave up 2 bases and J gave up 0 bases, with 7 bases separating them. The CDR3 extends over 14 amino acids. Germline-derived CDR1 and CDR2 are SGHNT and YYREEE (reference sequence). CDR3 region: CASSFGISTDTQYF. The DNA of the CDR3 is TGTGCCAGCAGCTTTGGGATTAGCACAGATACGCAGTATTTT.

The rearrangement links TRBV6-6 to TRBJ1-2, with D unresolved. The V end was cut by 6 bases, the J end by 5 bases, with 13 bases between. The CDR3 loop spans 13 amino acids. Looked up from germline, CDR1 is MNHNY and CDR2 is SVGAGI (reference sequence). CDR3 sequence: CASSPGWGYGYTF. CDR3 nucleotide sequence: TGTGCCAGCAGCCCGGGGTGGGGATATGGCTACACCTTC.

This clone has a handful of counts. The rearrangement links TRBV7-7 to TRBJ2-5; TRBD1 matches 7 bases. Germline trimming cut 1 base from V and 2 bases from J; bases unmatched to any gene: 4. This CDR3 comprises 15 residues. CDR1 is SSHAT, CDR2 FNYEAQ, per germline (reference sequence). The CDR3 is CASSLGGTAQETQYF. The CDR3 coding sequence is TGTGCCAGCAGCTTAGGGGGGACAGCTCAAGAGACCCAGTACTTC.